The rows below give T cell receptor beta chains drawn from one sample of a study of human T cells and chemical hapten exposure. From the RACE reads, TCRdb called clonotypes with MiXCR, one entry per CDR3 protein. The sample yields about 380,000 distinct CDR3 sequences, approximately 5.1% seen once. The input for sequencing was whole blood, taken in connection with sensitization to the hapten diphenylcyclopropenone (DPC). Receptors originate from a woman in her 50s with alopecia areata. Some clones in this sample may be carry-over from other donors' samples. CDR3s include the opening cysteine and the closing phenylalanine or tryptophan. The D gene is left open where the match is weak. The listing skips clone size in some rows; elsewhere it reads once, few, many or a size class.

J gene,V gene,clone size,D gene,CDR3 protein,CDR3 DNA
TRBJ2-7,TRBV29-1,many,TRBD1,CSGRGTGNEQYF,TGCAGCGGGCGAGGGACAGGGAACGAGCAGTACTTC
TRBJ2-3,TRBV20-1,NA,TRBD2,CSSTGLAGLDTQYF,TGCAGTTCGACGGGACTAGCGGGGTTAGATACGCAGTATTTT
TRBJ2-3,TRBV6-1,many,NA,CASSAGLLESGRLDTQYF,TGTGCCAGCAGCGCGGGACTCCTGGAGAGTGGGCGACTAGATACGCAGTATTTT
TRBJ2-3,TRBV6-2/TRBV6-3,many,NA,CASSPGRAAQYF,TGTGCCAGCAGTCCCGGACGGGCCGCGCAGTATTTT
TRBJ2-5,TRBV3-1,NA,NA,CASSQERLAVVTQYF,TGTGCCAGCAGCCAAGAACGATTAGCGGTGGTGACCCAGTACTTC
TRBJ2-3,TRBV7-2,many,TRBD2,CASSLRGLAGGTDTQYF,TGTGCCAGCAGCTTAAGGGGCCTAGCGGGGGGCACAGATACGCAGTATTTT
TRBJ2-7,TRBV29-1,many,TRBD1,CSVLSTGSHYEQYF,TGCAGCGTCCTCTCGACAGGGAGCCACTACGAGCAGTACTTC
TRBJ1-1,TRBV29-1,many,NA,CSVAGRGTNTEAFF,TGCAGCGTTGCTGGACGGGGGACGAACACTGAAGCTTTCTTT
TRBJ1-1,TRBV3-1,many,NA,CASSQKWANTEAFF,TGTGCCAGCAGCCAAAAATGGGCGAACACTGAAGCTTTCTTT
TRBJ2-3,TRBV7-2,many,TRBD2,CASSSTSGGFTDTQYF,TGTGCCAGCAGCTCCACTAGCGGGGGGTTCACAGATACGCAGTATTTT
TRBJ2-1,TRBV7-2,NA,NA,CASSLEGIFQFF,TGTGCCAGCAGCCTCGAAGGCATTTTTCAGTTCTTC
TRBJ2-2,TRBV12-3/TRBV12-4,many,NA,CASKERDTGELFF,TGTGCCAGCAAAGAACGGGACACCGGGGAGCTGTTTTTT
TRBJ2-3,TRBV4-2,many,NA,CASSPISGGRGNTQYF,TGTGCCAGCAGCCCGATATCCGGGGGCCGCGGGAATACGCAGTATTTT
TRBJ2-3,TRBV24-1,many,TRBD1,CATSATGGDFGTDTQYF,TGTGCCACCAGTGCTACAGGGGGCGACTTTGGCACAGATACGCAGTATTTT
TRBJ1-2,TRBV6-5,many,NA,CASSRGSNYGYTF,TGTGCCAGCAGCAGGGGCAGCAACTATGGCTACACCTTC
TRBJ2-7,TRBV20-1,NA,TRBD2,CSARDSAASGYEQYF,TGCAGTGCTAGAGATTCGGCGGCTAGCGGATACGAGCAGTACTTC
TRBJ2-7,TRBV12-3/TRBV12-4,NA,NA,CASSLRDAKFYEQYF,TGTGCCAGCAGTTTACGGGACGCCAAGTTCTACGAGCAGTACTTC
TRBJ2-7,TRBV5-1,NA,TRBD1,CASSHRGHEQYF,TGCGCCAGCAGCCACAGGGGCCACGAGCAGTACTTC
TRBJ2-3,TRBV12-3/TRBV12-4,many,TRBD1,CASSYTQGASDTQYF,TGTGCCAGCAGTTATACACAGGGGGCGTCAGATACGCAGTATTTT